This entry is about one T cell receptor (beta chain). The data are from a study of blood T cell repertoires in COVID-19. Study-level background: PBMCs, B-cell-depleted T cells, or T cells provided the cDNA or gDNA that made up the material.

Per the original methods: Estimates of nucleated cell counts were drawn from the amplification of reference gene primers. Data came from immunoSEQ multiplex PCR; TCRdb stores just in-frame clones and leaves some out. V and J calls plus clone size are reproduced from that table; the DNA served to infer D and trimming. The profile shows about 300,000 clones, roughly 80% of them singletons. The ends were cut back, 8 bases at V and 5 bases at J, with 12 bases in the middle. The CDR3 covers 12 residues. Germline CDR1 reads SGHVS; CDR2 reads FQNEAQ. The V and J genes are TRBV7-8 and TRBJ2-5; D ambiguous. The TCR was taken from a human donor with COVID-19, enrolled during active disease. The donor label of this sample is uncertain. The sequenced material came from peripheral blood. CDR3 bases: TGTGCCAGCCGCCGTGCCGGGGAGACCCAGTACTTC. Translation gives CASRRAGETQYF.